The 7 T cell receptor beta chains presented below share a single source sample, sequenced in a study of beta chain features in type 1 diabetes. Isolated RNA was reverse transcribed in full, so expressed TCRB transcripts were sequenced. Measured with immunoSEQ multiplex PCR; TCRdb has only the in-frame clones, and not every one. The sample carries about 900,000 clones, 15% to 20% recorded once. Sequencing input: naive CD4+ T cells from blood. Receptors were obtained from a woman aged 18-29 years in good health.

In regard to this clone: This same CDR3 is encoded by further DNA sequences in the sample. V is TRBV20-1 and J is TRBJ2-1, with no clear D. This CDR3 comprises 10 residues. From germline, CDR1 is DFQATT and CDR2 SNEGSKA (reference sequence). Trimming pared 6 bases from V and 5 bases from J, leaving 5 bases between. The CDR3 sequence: CSATDNEQFF. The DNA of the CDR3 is TGCAGTGCCACAGACAATGAGCAGTTCTTC.

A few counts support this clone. This chain's CDR3 is CASSYSARSDTQYF. CDR3 nucleotides: TGTGCCAGCAGTTACTCGGCTAGATCAGATACGCAGTATTTT. V gene TRBV6-5 combines with J gene TRBJ2-3, with D unclear. Germline V lookup: CDR1 MNHEY, CDR2 SVGAGI. The CDR3 contains 14 residues. V lost 0 bases to trimming and J lost 4 bases, with 8 bases between them.

The CDR3 nucleotides are TGTGCCAGCAGACTGACAGGCTACGAGCAGTACTTC. Amino acid sequence: CASRLTGYEQYF. The gene calls are TRBV28 and TRBJ2-7; maybe TRBD1 (6 bases). V was cut by 6 bases and J by 3 bases, with 9 bases left in between. This CDR3 has 12 amino acids. Germline assignment: CDR1 MDHEN and CDR2 SYDVKM.

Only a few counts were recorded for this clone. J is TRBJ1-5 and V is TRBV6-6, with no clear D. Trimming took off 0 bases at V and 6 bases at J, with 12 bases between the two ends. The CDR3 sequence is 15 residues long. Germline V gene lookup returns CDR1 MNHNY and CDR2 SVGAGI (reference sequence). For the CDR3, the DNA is TGTGCCAGCAGTTACTCGGATGTGGGCAGTCAGCCCCAGCATTTT. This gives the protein CASSYSDVGSQPQHF.

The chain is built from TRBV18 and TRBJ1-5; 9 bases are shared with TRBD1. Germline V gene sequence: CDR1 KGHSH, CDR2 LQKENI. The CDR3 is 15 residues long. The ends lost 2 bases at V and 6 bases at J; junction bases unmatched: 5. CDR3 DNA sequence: TGTGCCAGCTCACCAATACAGGGGGCAGGTCAGCCCCAGCATTTT. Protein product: CASSPIQGAGQPQHF.

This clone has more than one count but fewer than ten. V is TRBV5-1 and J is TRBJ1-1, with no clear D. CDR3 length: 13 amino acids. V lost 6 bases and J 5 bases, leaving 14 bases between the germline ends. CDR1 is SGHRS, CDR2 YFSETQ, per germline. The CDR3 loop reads CASKGEARTEAFF. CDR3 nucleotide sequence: TGCGCCAGCAAAGGCGAGGCAAGGACTGAAGCTTTCTTT.

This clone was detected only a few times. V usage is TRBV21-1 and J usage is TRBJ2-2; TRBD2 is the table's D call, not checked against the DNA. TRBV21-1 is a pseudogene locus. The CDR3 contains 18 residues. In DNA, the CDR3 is TGTGCCAGCAGCAAAGCTTTGACTAGAGGGAGTGCAGGCGGGGAGCTGTTTTTT. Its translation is CASSKALTRGSAGGELFF.